These 23 T cell receptor beta chains originate from one sample sequenced in a study of blood T cells in healthy people across ages. Then a second PCR, running about 6 to 11 cycles, was carried out with a sample-barcoded 5' primer and a J-beta primer mix. In TCRdb, the 5' RACE reads were re-called with MiXCR into one record per CDR3 protein. Of hundreds of thousands of distinct CDR3 sequences listed, roughly 58% were seen once; the top ten hold approximately 37%. The sample comprised blood. All receptors derive from a man aged 55 to 70 in good health.

The chain carries TRBV20-1 and TRBJ2-5; D call uncertain. Trimming pared 1 base from V and 8 bases from J, leaving 11 bases between. The CDR3 runs 12 residues. Germline V gives CDR1 DFQATT, CDR2 SNEGSKA (reference sequence). The CDR3 loop reads CSARGNEATQYF. CDR3 nucleotide sequence: TGCAGTGCTAGAGGAAACGAGGCAACCCAGTACTTC.

The chain joins TRBV6-6 to TRBJ1-1; TRBD1 might be the D (5 bases). Germline V lookup: CDR1 MNHNY, CDR2 SVGAGI (reference sequence). CDR3 length: 16 residues. V was shortened by 3 bases and J by 6 bases, with 20 bases between the two germline ends. CDR3 in amino acids: CASSYPAFGGASEAFF. Here the CDR3 DNA reads TGTGCCAGCAGTTATCCGGCGTTCGGGGGTGCCTCTGAAGCTTTCTTT.

The chain recombines TRBV6-5 with TRBJ1-5, with D perhaps TRBD1 (5 bases). CDR1 and CDR2 from the germline V gene are MNHEY and SVGAGI. The CDR3 length is 16 residues. Trimming took 5 bases from V and 0 from J, leaving 14 bases between them. The CDR3 reads CASSRGGWDSNQPQHF. The DNA of the CDR3 is TGTGCCAGCAGTCGCGGGGGTTGGGATAGCAATCAGCCCCAGCATTTT.

This chain uses TRBV7-2 with TRBJ2-4; D is unresolved. This CDR3 spans 14 amino acids. From germline, CDR1 is SGHTA and CDR2 FQGNSA. The germline V and J ends were trimmed by 1 base and 8 bases, with 12 bases remaining between them. CDR3 bases: TGTGCCAGCAGCTTAGGACCTACGTCGCACATTCAGTACTTC. Its protein is CASSLGPTSHIQYF.

The CDR3 loop is CASSTQARNTQYF. DNA of the CDR3: TGTGCCAGCAGCACCCAGGCCCGTAATACGCAGTATTTT. The chain joins TRBV7-2 to TRBJ2-3; D gene unclear. V was clipped by 5 bases and J by 7 bases, with 13 bases between them. CDR1 is SGHTA, CDR2 FQGNSA, per germline. The CDR3 runs to 13 residues.

The V gene is TRBV20-1, the J gene TRBJ2-7, with 10 bases identical to TRBD2. Germline CDR1 reads DFQATT; CDR2 reads SNEGSKA (reference sequence). The CDR3 consists of 14 residues. The J segment lost 4 bases and the V segment lost 2 bases, leaving 5 bases of the junction unmatched. Here the CDR3 reads CSARNSGGGYEQYF. DNA of the CDR3: TGCAGTGCTAGAAACAGCGGGGGGGGATACGAGCAGTACTTC.

Details on this clonotype: At one boundary the junction diverges from the germline segment, which might be a read error. The V and J genes are TRBV20-1 and TRBJ2-1, with TRBD2 as a possible D gene (6 bases). Germline V gene lookup returns CDR1 DFQATT and CDR2 SNEGSKA (reference sequence). The CDR3 totals 15 residues. This CDR3 reads CSARDPGESCNEQFF. The CDR3 nucleotides are TGCAGTGCTAGAGATCCGGGGGAATCCTGCAATGAGCAGTTCTTC.

This clonotype showed up just a few times. The chain links TRBV5-1 to TRBJ2-5, with 12 bases matching TRBD2. Germline CDR1 is SGHRS and CDR2 is YFSETQ. CDR3 size: 17 residues. After removal of 5 bases from V and 5 bases from J, the junction contained 13 bases not matched to a gene. CDR3 sequence: CASRPSSSGGAVETQYF. CDR3 DNA: TGCGCCAGCAGACCTTCCTCTAGCGGGGGGGCCGTGGAGACCCAGTACTTC.

As regards this clonotype: Mismatch with germline at one junction end may stem from a read error. The V and J genes are TRBV12-3 or TRBV12-4 and TRBJ1-2, with D hard to call. The CDR3 has 13 amino acids. The CDR3 loop reads CASTSGSNYGYTF. The CDR3 nucleotides are TGTGCCAGCACCTCCGGATCTAACTATGGCTACACATTC.

The CDR3 loop is CSASGRPNYGYTF. The CDR3 nucleotides read TGCAGTGCTAGCGGCAGACCTAACTATGGCTACACCTTC. V and J are TRBV20-1 and TRBJ1-2; D is unclear. Trimming stripped 3 bases from V and 0 bases from J, with 8 bases between. This CDR3 region has 13 residues. Germline CDR1 DFQATT, CDR2 SNEGSKA (reference sequence).

The chain recombines TRBV6-5 with TRBJ2-3; D uncertain. Trimming shortened V by 0 bases and J by 2 bases, and 9 bases separated the two germline ends. CDR1 and CDR2 from the germline V gene are MNHEY and SVGAGI. The CDR3 extends over 15 amino acids. CDR3 in DNA: TGTGCCAGCAGTTACTCGGTTTCGTCCACAGATACGCAGTATTTT. This gives the protein CASSYSVSSTDTQYF.

This clonotype appeared once. The V gene is TRBV10-3, the J gene TRBJ1-2; D may be TRBD1 (5 bases). The CDR3 is made up of 14 amino acids. Germline CDR1 ENHRY, CDR2 SYGVKD. V lost 3 bases and J 5 bases, leaving 13 bases between the germline ends. The CDR3 sequence is CAISEGIGGYGYTF. CDR3 bases: TGTGCCATCAGTGAAGGGATCGGGGGATATGGCTACACCTTC.

This chain uses TRBV11-2 with TRBJ1-4; a weak D match, TRBD1 (6 bases). Trimming left V 5 bases short and J 5 bases short, with 9 bases between. The CDR3 totals 13 residues. Germline values: CDR1 SGHAT, CDR2 FQNNGV. As DNA, the CDR3 is TGTGCCAGCAGCCGGACAGTAAATGAAAAACTGTTTTTT. Encoded protein: CASSRTVNEKLFF.

V is TRBV4-1 and J is TRBJ1-2, with D uncertain. V was cut by 4 bases and J by 3 bases, with 12 bases left in between. The CDR3 is 14 residues long. Germline V gene sequence: CDR1 MGHRA, CDR2 YSYEKL. The CDR3 reads CASSPGGVHYGYTF. CDR3 DNA sequence: TGCGCCAGCAGCCCAGGCGGGGTGCACTATGGCTACACCTTC.

The genes are TRBV20-1 and TRBJ2-5, with a tentative D call TRBD1 (6 bases). This CDR3 has 12 amino acids. Per the germline V gene, CDR1 is DFQATT and CDR2 is SNEGSKA (reference sequence). V was pared by 7 bases and J by 4 bases, with 13 bases between. CDR3 sequence (DNA): TGCAGTGGTACAGGGATATCAGAGACCCAGTACTTC. This translates into CSGTGISETQYF.

V and J are TRBV10-3 and TRBJ2-1, with D possibly being TRBD2 (6 bases). The CDR3 loop spans 14 amino acids. Germline CDR1 and CDR2: ENHRY and SYGVKD. V dropped 10 bases and J dropped 0 bases, with 13 bases sitting between them. CDR3 sequence reads: CATRDGSSYNEQFF. The CDR3 DNA sequence: TGTGCCACCAGGGACGGGAGCTCCTACAATGAGCAGTTCTTC.

In its sample, this clonotype was seen many times. The J gene is TRBJ2-1, the V gene TRBV28; 12 bases line up with TRBD1. V lost 5 bases to trimming and J lost 6 bases; unmatched junction nucleotides: 8. Germline-derived CDR1 and CDR2 are MDHEN and SYDVKM. The CDR3 spans 16 residues. The CDR3 DNA reads as TGTGCCAGCAGTCCACCGGGACAGGGGGCTGGCAATGAGCAGTTCTTC. Translated, it gives CASSPPGQGAGNEQFF.

The V gene is TRBV9, the J gene TRBJ2-1, with D uncertain. The J call may be incorrect, as the DNA end agrees better with TRBJ2-7. The CDR3 is 15 amino acids. The V gene's germline CDR1 is SGDLS and CDR2 YYNGEE. The chain's CDR3 is CASSVADRSYNEQYF. In nucleotides, the CDR3 is TGTGCCAGCAGCGTAGCGGATCGCTCCTACAATGAGCAGTACTTC.

The V gene is TRBV20-1, the J gene TRBJ2-5; perhaps TRBD2 as D (5 bases). The V gene lost 5 bases and the J gene lost 4 bases, with 8 bases spanning the gap. The CDR3 is 11 amino acids. Germline CDR1 reads DFQATT; CDR2 reads SNEGSKA (reference sequence). The CDR3: CSALSVETQYF. In DNA form, the CDR3 reads TGCAGTGCTCTTAGCGTAGAGACCCAGTACTTC.

This clonotype was recorded a few times. V and J are TRBV6-6 and TRBJ2-7; D unresolved. V was cut by 2 bases and J by 4 bases, with 9 bases left in between. The germline V gene encodes CDR1 MNHNY and CDR2 SVGAGI (reference sequence). This CDR3 is built from 13 residues. CDR3 coding DNA: TGTGCCAGCAGTTACGGTCCCGGGTACGAGCAGTACTTC. It specifies CASSYGPGYEQYF.

V gene TRBV19 combines with J gene TRBJ2-1; D gene unclear. The V end lost 5 bases, the J end lost 10 bases, and 9 bases lay between the germline ends. The CDR3 sequence is 11 residues long. Germline V gene lookup returns CDR1 LNHDA and CDR2 SQIVND (reference sequence). The CDR3 spells CASSYGPEQFF. For the CDR3, the DNA is TGTGCCAGTAGTTACGGCCCCGAGCAGTTCTTC.

The gene calls are TRBV21-1 and TRBJ2-5; the D call TRBD2 from the table was never checked on the DNA. The J call may be incorrect, as the DNA end agrees better with TRBJ2-7. TRBV21-1 is given as a pseudogene. The CDR3 totals 14 residues. The CDR3 here is CASSKGVNWDEQYF. CDR3 coding DNA: TGTGCCAGCAGCAAGGGGGTGAATTGGGACGAGCAGTACTTC.

This clonotype turned up a few times. The rearrangement joins TRBV29-1 to TRBJ2-7; a weak D match, TRBD2 (5 bases). The V end lost 4 bases, the J end lost 2 bases, and 12 bases lay between the germline ends. Germline V gene data show CDR1 as SQVTM and CDR2 as ANQGSEA. The CDR3 has 13 amino acids. CDR3 loop: CSVVPPGTYEQYF. The CDR3 nucleotides read TGCAGCGTTGTGCCGCCGGGAACCTACGAGCAGTACTTC.